The 4 T cell receptor beta chains below all came from one sample that was sequenced in a study of cytomegalovirus exposure and HLA in healthy donors. The primer mix had 60 Vbeta and 13 Jbeta primers. Clones were read by immunoSEQ multiplex PCR, and TCRdb kept only the in-frame ones, dropping some. The sample has some 91,000 clones, around 64% seen once. Sequences were obtained from PBMCs. The receptors were gathered from a human donor in good health.

This clone was detected a few times. This chain joins TRBV19 and TRBJ2-3, with D possibly matching TRBD1 (6 bases). The V end was cut by 3 bases, the J end by 6 bases, with 13 bases between. The CDR3 is 14 residues long. CDR1 LNHDA and CDR2 SQIVND come from the germline V gene (reference sequence). CDR3 nucleotide sequence: TGTGCCAGTAGTATCAGGGGCCGGCAGGATACGCAGTATTTT. It codes for CASSIRGRQDTQYF.

V and J are TRBV7-3 and TRBJ2-2, with TRBD2 as a possible D gene (7 bases). The V end lost 8 bases, the J end lost 4 bases, and 17 bases lay between the germline ends. The CDR3 runs 15 residues. Germline V gene data show CDR1 as SGHTA and CDR2 as FQGTGA. CDR3 sequence (DNA): TGTGCCAGCTCCAGAGGGGGGGGGCCCACCGGGGAGCTGTTTTTT. Translation gives CASSRGGGPTGELFF.

The rearrangement joins TRBV7-2 to TRBJ1-1, with TRBD1 as a possible D gene (6 bases). CDR1 and CDR2 (germline): SGHTA, FQGNSA. This CDR3 is 12 amino acids long. Trimming removed 3 bases at V and 5 bases at J, with 7 bases between. Here the CDR3 reads CASSFQGTEAFF. CDR3 nucleotides: TGTGCCAGCAGCTTTCAGGGGACTGAAGCTTTCTTT.

The rearrangement joins TRBV19 to TRBJ1-5, with unresolved D. There are 15 residues in the CDR3. Germline-derived CDR1 and CDR2 are LNHDA and SQIVND (reference sequence). The V end was cut by 3 bases, the J end by 5 bases, with 14 bases between. CDR3 nucleotides: TGTGCCAGTAGTATCGCGGCCGTCAATCATCAGCCCCAGCATTTT. Protein: CASSIAAVNHQPQHF.